Given below is one T cell receptor beta chain in context. As yet, its antigen is unknown. Every isolated RNA sample was fully reverse transcribed, so sequencing captured expressed TCRB transcripts. Data came from immunoSEQ multiplex PCR; TCRdb stores just in-frame clones and leaves some out. The sample has 160,000 or so clones, approximately 9.1% seen once; the top ten hold about 0.65%. The sample originates from a study of beta chain features in type 1 diabetes. CDR1 and CDR2 (germline): SGHNT, YENEEA. V was cut by 11 bases and J by 2 bases, with 12 bases left in between. This CDR3 has 12 amino acids. The study's findings and limits: Among all four CD4+ subsets, Type 1 diabetes patients had TCRB CDR3s that were moderately but significantly shorter.

This clonotype originated in a woman in her twenties or thirties with type 1 diabetes. The chain employs TRBV11-3 and TRBJ2-5; TRBD1 is a possible D gene (6 bases). The specimen was central memory CD4+ T cells from blood. The CDR3 sequence is CAVKDSQETQYF. The CDR3, as DNA: TGTGCCGTAAAGGACAGTCAAGAGACCCAGTACTTC.